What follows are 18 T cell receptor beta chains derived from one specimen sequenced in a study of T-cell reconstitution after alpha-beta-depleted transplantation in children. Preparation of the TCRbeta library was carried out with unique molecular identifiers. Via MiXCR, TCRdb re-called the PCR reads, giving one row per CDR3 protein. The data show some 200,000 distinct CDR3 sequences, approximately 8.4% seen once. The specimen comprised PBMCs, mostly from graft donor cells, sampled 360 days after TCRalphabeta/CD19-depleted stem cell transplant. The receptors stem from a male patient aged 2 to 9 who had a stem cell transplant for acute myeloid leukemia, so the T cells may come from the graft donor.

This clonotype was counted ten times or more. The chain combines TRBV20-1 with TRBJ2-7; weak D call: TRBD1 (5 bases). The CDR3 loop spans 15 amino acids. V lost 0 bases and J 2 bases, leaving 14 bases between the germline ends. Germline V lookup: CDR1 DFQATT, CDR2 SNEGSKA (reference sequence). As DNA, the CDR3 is TGCAGTGCTAGAGATTGGGCAGGGTTTGCCTACGAGCAGTACTTC. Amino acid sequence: CSARDWAGFAYEQYF.

This chain's CDR3 is CASTLSSGGTHTHTF. The CDR3, as DNA: TGTGCCAGCACCCTATCTTCAGGCGGGACACACACGCACACCTTC. This chain joins TRBV7-2 and TRBJ1-2, with D possibly being TRBD1 (6 bases). Germline V CDR1 and CDR2: SGHTA, FQGNSA. This CDR3 is built from 15 residues. The V end was cut by 7 bases, the J end by 12 bases, with 27 bases between.

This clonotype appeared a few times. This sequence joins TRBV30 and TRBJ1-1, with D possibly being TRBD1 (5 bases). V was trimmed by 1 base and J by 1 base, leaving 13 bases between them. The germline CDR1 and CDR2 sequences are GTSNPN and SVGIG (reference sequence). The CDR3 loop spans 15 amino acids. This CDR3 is CAWSGQTVWNTEAFF. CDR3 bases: TGTGCCTGGAGTGGACAGACGGTATGGAACACTGAAGCTTTCTTT.

In nucleotides, the CDR3 is TGTGCCAGCAGTGATACAGGATACTATGGCTACACCTTC. Protein product: CASSDTGYYGYTF. The chain is built from TRBV6-6 and TRBJ1-2; D is perhaps TRBD1 (5 bases). Trimming pared 5 bases from V and 3 bases from J, leaving 10 bases between. The CDR3 totals 13 residues. CDR1 is MNHNY, CDR2 SVGAGI, per germline (reference sequence).

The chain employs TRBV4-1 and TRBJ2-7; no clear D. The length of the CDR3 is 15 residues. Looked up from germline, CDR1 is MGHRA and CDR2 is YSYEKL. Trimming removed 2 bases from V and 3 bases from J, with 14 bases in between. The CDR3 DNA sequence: TGCGCCAGCAGCCAACAATGGAACGTCATCTACGAGCAGTACTTC. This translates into CASSQQWNVIYEQYF.

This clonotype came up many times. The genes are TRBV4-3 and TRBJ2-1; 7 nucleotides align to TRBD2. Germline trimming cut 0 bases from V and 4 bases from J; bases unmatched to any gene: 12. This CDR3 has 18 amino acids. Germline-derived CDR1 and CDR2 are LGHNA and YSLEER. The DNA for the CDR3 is TGCGCCAGCAGCCAAGAGCCGGCGGGAGCGGGGCTTTACAATGAGCAGTTCTTC. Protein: CASSQEPAGAGLYNEQFF.

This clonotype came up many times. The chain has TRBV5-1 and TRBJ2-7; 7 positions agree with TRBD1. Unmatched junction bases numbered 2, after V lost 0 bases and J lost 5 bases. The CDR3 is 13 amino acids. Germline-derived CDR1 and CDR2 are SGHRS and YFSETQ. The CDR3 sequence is CASSLDRGDEQYF. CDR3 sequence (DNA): TGCGCCAGCAGCTTGGACAGGGGCGACGAGCAGTACTTC.

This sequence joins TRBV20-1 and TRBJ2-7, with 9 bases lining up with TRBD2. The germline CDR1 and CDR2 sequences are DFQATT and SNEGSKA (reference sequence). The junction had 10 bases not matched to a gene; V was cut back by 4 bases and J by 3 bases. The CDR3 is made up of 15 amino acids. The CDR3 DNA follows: TGCAGTGCTACCACGACTAGCGGTGCCGTCTACGAGCAGTACTTC. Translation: CSATTTSGAVYEQYF.

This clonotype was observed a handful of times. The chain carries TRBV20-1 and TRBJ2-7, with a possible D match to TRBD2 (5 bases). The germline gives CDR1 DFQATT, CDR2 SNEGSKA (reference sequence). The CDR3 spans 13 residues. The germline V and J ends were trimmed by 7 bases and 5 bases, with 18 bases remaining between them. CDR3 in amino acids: CSEKELGRDEQYF. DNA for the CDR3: TGCAGTGAGAAGGAACTAGGTCGAGACGAGCAGTACTTC.

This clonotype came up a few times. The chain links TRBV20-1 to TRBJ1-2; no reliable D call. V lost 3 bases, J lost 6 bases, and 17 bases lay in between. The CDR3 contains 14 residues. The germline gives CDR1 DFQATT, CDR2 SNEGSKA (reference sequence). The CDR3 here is CSASGWQVSHGYTF. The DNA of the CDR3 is TGCAGTGCTAGCGGGTGGCAGGTGAGCCATGGCTACACCTTC.

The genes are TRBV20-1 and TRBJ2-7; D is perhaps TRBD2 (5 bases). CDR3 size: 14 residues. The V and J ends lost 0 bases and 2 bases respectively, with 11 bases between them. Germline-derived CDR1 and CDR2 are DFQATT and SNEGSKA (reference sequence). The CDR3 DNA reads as TGCAGTGCTAGAGATCTAGCCAGGACCTACGAGCAGTACTTC. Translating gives CSARDLARTYEQYF.

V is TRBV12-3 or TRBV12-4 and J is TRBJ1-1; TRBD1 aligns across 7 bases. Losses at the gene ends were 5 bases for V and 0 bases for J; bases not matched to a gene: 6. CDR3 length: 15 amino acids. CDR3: CASSPRDSMNTEAFF. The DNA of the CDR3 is TGTGCCAGCAGTCCTAGGGACAGCATGAACACTGAAGCTTTCTTT.

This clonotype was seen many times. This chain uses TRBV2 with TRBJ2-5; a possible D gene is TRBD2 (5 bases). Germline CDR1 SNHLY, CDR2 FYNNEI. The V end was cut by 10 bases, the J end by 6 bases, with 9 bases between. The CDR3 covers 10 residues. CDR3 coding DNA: TGTGCCACGGGAATTCAGACCCAGTACTTC. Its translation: CATGIQTQYF.

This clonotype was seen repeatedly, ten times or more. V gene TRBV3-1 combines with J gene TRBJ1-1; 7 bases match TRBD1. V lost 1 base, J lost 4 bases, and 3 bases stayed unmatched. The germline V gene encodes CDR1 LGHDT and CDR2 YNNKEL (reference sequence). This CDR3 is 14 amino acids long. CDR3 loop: CASSQGQGGTEAFF. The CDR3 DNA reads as TGTGCCAGCAGCCAAGGACAGGGAGGCACTGAAGCTTTCTTT.

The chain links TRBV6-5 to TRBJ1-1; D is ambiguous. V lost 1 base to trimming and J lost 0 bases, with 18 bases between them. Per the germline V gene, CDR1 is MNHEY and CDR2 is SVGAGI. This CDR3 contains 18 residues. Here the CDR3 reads CASSYWSPSPALNTEAFF. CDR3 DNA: TGTGCCAGCAGTTACTGGAGCCCCAGCCCAGCATTGAACACTGAAGCTTTCTTT.

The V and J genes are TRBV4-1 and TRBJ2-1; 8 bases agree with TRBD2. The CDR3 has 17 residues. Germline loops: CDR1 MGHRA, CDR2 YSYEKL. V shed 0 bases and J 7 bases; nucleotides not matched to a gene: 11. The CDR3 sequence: CASSQEGEREFMNEQFF. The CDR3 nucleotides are TGCGCCAGCAGCCAAGAAGGAGAGCGGGAGTTTATGAATGAGCAGTTCTTC.

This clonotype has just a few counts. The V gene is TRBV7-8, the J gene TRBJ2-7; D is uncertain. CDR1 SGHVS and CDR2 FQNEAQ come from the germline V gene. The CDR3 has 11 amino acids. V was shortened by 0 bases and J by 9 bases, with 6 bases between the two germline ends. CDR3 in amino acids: CASSLARSQYF. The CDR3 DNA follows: TGTGCCAGCAGCTTAGCGCGTTCGCAGTACTTC.

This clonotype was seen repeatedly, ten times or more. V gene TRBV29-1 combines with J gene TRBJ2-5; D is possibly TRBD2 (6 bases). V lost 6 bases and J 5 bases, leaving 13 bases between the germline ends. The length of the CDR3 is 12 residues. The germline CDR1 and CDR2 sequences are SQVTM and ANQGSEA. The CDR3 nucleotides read TGCAGCGTGGGTGGCGGGGATGAGACCCAGTACTTC. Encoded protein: CSVGGGDETQYF.